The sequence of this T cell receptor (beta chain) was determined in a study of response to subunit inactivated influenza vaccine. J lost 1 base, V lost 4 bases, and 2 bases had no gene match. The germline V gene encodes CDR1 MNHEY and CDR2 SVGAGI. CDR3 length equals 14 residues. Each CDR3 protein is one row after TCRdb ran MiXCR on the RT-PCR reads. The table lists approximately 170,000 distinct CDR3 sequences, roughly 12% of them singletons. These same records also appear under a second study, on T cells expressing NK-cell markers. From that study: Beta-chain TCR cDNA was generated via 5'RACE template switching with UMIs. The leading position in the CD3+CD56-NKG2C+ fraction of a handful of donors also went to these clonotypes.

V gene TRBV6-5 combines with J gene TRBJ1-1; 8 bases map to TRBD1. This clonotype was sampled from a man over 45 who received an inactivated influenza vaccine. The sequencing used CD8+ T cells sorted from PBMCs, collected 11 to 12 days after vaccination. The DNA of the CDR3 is TGTGCCAGCAGTTCAGGGACAGGGAACACTGAAGCTTTCTTT. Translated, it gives CASSSGTGNTEAFF.